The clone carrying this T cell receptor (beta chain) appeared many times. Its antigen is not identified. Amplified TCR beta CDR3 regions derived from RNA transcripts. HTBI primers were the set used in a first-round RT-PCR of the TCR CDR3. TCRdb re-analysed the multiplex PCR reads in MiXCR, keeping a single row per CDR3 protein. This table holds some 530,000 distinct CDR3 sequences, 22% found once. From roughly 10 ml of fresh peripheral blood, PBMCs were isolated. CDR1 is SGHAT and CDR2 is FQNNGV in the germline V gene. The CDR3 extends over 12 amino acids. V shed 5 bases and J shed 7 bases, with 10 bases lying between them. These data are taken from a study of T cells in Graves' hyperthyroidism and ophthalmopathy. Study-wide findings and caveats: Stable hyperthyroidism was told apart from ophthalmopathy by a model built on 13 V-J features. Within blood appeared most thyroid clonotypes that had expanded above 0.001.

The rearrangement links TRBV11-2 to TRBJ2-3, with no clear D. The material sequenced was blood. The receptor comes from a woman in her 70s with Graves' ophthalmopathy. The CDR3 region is CASSPPRYTQYF. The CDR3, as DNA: TGTGCCAGCAGCCCCCCGCGATATACGCAGTATTTT.